The source of this T cell receptor beta chain is a study of CD8 T cells in acute hepatitis C reinfection. Time point specified: naive CD8 control sorted from an acute-time-point sample. Of note for this clone: What it recognizes is unknown.

Findings of the study overall: Differing sequencing approaches may have limited exact matches to other epitopes.

Repertoires were generated with immunoSEQ multiplex PCR, while TCRdb's copy carries only in-frame clones and drops some. The sample carries some 38,000 clones, about 87% recorded once. The receptor was isolated from a man aged 30 to 45 with chronic hepatitis C. Sequenced sample: naive CD8+ T cells from PBMCs.

CDR3 loop: CASSEPGQLAKNIQYF. As DNA, the CDR3 is TGTGCCAGCAGTGAACCGGGACAGCTAGCCAAAAACATTCAGTACTTC. The chain combines TRBV6-1 with TRBJ2-4; 7 positions match TRBD1. The CDR3 totals 16 residues. The trim removed 2 bases at V and 0 bases at J, leaving 4 bases unmatched. CDR1 is MNHNS and CDR2 is SASEGT in the germline V gene.